The sequence of this T cell receptor (beta chain) was determined in a study of post-analysis software for immune sequencing data. Study-level findings and limits: The five TRBV segments detected at higher frequency in patients than in controls included TRBV5-6, TRBV5-1 and TRBV20-1.

CDR1 is DFQATT and CDR2 is SNEGSKA in the germline V gene (reference sequence). This CDR3 has 15 amino acids. Trimming pared 0 bases from V and 0 bases from J, leaving 9 bases between. Unique molecular identifiers had been added to the TCR beta cDNA libraries. TCRdb analysed the PCR reads with MiXCR anew, one entry per CDR3 protein. The data show 430,000 or so distinct CDR3 sequences, 39% seen once. This clonotype was counted only a few times. Its antigen is not identified. Material for sequencing was blood. The chain links TRBV20-1 to TRBJ1-5, with a possible D match to TRBD1 (6 bases). The clonotype comes from a girl aged 2 to 9 with multiple sclerosis. CDR3 bases: TGCAGTGCTAGAGATATGACAGGTAGCAATCAGCCCCAGCATTTT. As protein: CSARDMTGSNQPQHF.